A single sample gave rise to the 14 T cell receptor beta chains below, sequenced in a study of patients and donors after allogeneic stem cell transplantation. TCRdb re-called the RT-PCR reads with MiXCR, one entry per CDR3 protein. The profile shows around 240,000 distinct CDR3 sequences, 13% to 15% of them singletons. The sequenced material came from blood, either unsorted or a sorted T cell fraction (not recorded which). The receptor source for this set is a human donor who was either an allogeneic HSCT recipient or a stem cell or donor lymphocyte infusion donor (not recorded which). It is not recorded whose cells these are; they may come from a transplant donor.

This chain connects TRBV5-1 to TRBJ2-7; 8 nucleotides line up with TRBD2. CDR1 SGHRS and CDR2 YFSETQ come from the germline V gene. The CDR3 is made up of 13 amino acids. V shed 4 bases, J shed 4 bases, and the junction held 4 bases outside the gene matches. CDR3 sequence reads: CASSQRESYEQYF. DNA for the CDR3: TGCGCCAGCAGCCAGCGGGAGTCTTACGAGCAGTACTTC.

The chain carries TRBV7-9 and TRBJ2-1; the match to TRBD2 covers 8 bases. The CDR3 has 13 residues. V trimming: 6 bases; J trimming: 6 bases; junction bases outside the gene matches: 4. Germline CDR1 is SEHNR and CDR2 is FQNEAQ (reference sequence). The CDR3 protein is CASRTGTSNEQFF. In nucleotides, the CDR3 is TGTGCCAGCAGGACCGGGACTAGCAATGAGCAGTTCTTC. Complete variable domain (other parts from reference TRBV7-9 and TRBJ2-1): DTGVSQNPRHKITKRGQNVTFRCDPISEHNRLYWYRQTLGQGPEFLTYFQNEAQLEKSRLLSDRFSAERPKGSFSTLEIQRTEQGDSAMYLCASRTGTSNEQFFGPGTRLTVL.

The gene calls are TRBV4-1 and TRBJ1-1, with D perhaps matching TRBD1 (5 bases). Trimming took 3 bases from V and 6 from J, leaving 20 bases between them. Germline V gene sequence: CDR1 MGHRA, CDR2 YSYEKL. The CDR3 contains 16 residues. The CDR3 spells CASSQGRARGGAEAFF. The CDR3 DNA sequence: TGCGCCAGCAGCCAGGGCCGGGCGAGGGGTGGGGCTGAAGCTTTCTTT.

This clonotype was detected only a few times. This chain joins TRBV29-1 and TRBJ1-2; D perhaps matches TRBD1 (6 bases). Germline V gene sequence: CDR1 SQVTM, CDR2 ANQGSEA. The CDR3 has 15 amino acids. Trimming took 2 bases from V and 1 from J, leaving 14 bases between them. CDR3 amino acids: CSVEPGVGVNYGYTF. CDR3 coding DNA: TGCAGCGTTGAACCAGGGGTGGGGGTTAACTATGGCTACACCTTC.

The J gene is TRBJ2-4, the V gene TRBV7-9, with 9 bases identical to TRBD2. J was trimmed by 8 bases and V by 3 bases; bases with no gene match: 8. Germline lookup yields CDR1 SEHNR and CDR2 FQNEAQ (reference sequence). The CDR3 spans 15 residues. The chain's CDR3 is CASSFSGTSLDIQYF. In DNA, the CDR3 is TGTGCCAGCAGCTTCTCCGGGACTAGCCTGGACATTCAGTACTTC.

The chain combines TRBV30 with TRBJ2-7, with TRBD1 matching over 7 bases. The CDR3 sequence is 16 residues long. From germline, CDR1 is GTSNPN and CDR2 SVGIG (reference sequence). J gave up 0 bases and V 3 bases, and 11 bases lay outside the gene matches. The CDR3 bases are TGTGCCTGGAGCCTATTACTATGGGACAGCTCCTACGAGCAGTACTTC. Its translation is CAWSLLLWDSSYEQYF. Full variable domain (rest looked up from reference TRBV30 and TRBJ2-7): SQTIHQWPATLVQPVGSPLSLECTVEGTSNPNLYWYRQAAGRGLQLLFYSVGIGQISSEVPQNLSASRPQDRQFILSSKKLLLSDSGFYLCAWSLLLWDSSYEQYFGPGTRLTVT.

Remarks on this clonotype: Its ends do not fully match the called genes, so a read error is possible. The CDR3 nucleotides read TGTGCCAGCAGCCAAGATAGGGGCGGGAGTCACTTTCGCTTC. Its protein is CASSQDRGGSHFRF. V is TRBV3-1 and J is TRBJ2-5; TRBD2 matches 7 bases. The CDR3 is made up of 14 amino acids. The germline gives CDR1 LGHDT, CDR2 YNNKEL (reference sequence).

The CDR3 region is CASRGTALEKNIQYF. The CDR3 DNA sequence: TGTGCCAGCAGGGGGACAGCACTTGAGAAAAACATTCAGTACTTC. J is TRBJ2-4 and V is TRBV28; 7 bases align to TRBD1. The length of the CDR3 is 15 residues. V was pared by 6 bases and J by 4 bases, with 9 bases of the junction left unmatched. CDR1 is MDHEN and CDR2 is SYDVKM in the germline V gene. The whole variable domain, remainder taken from reference TRBV28 and TRBJ2-4, is DVKVTQSSRYLVKRTGEKVFLECVQDMDHENMFWYRQDPGLGLRLIYFSYDVKMKEKGDIPEGYSVSREKKERFSLILESASTNQTSMYLCASRGTALEKNIQYFGAGTRLSVL.

The chain links TRBV5-1 to TRBJ1-5; D remains unclear. Germline V lookup: CDR1 SGHRS, CDR2 YFSETQ. The CDR3 loop spans 16 amino acids. The V and J ends lost 0 bases and 0 bases respectively, with 10 bases between them. Here the CDR3 reads CASSLGPGNSNQPQHF. The CDR3, as DNA: TGCGCCAGCAGCTTGGGGCCGGGTAATAGCAATCAGCCCCAGCATTTT.

The V gene is TRBV5-1, the J gene TRBJ2-5; 10 bases map to TRBD2. V shed 4 bases and J 5 bases; nucleotides not matched to a gene: 8. This CDR3 spans 15 amino acids. CDR1 and CDR2 from the germline V gene are SGHRS and YFSETQ. CDR3 region: CASSPGLAPVETQYF. DNA for the CDR3: TGCGCCAGCAGCCCGGGACTAGCGCCGGTTGAGACCCAGTACTTC. Using reference TRBV5-1 and TRBJ2-5 for the parts outside the CDR3, the full variable domain is KAGVTQTPRYLIKTRGQQVTLSCSPISGHRSVSWYQQTPGQGLQFLFEYFSETQRNKGNFPGRFSGRQFSNSRSEMNVSTLELGDSALYLCASSPGLAPVETQYFGPGTRLLVL.

This clonotype was detected ten times or more. V usage is TRBV9 and J usage is TRBJ2-7, with TRBD1 identical over 8 bases. CDR3 length: 16 amino acids. Losses at the gene ends were 0 bases for V and 4 bases for J; bases not matched to a gene: 9. Germline loops: CDR1 SGDLS, CDR2 YYNGEE. DNA of the CDR3: TGTGCCAGCAGCGTAGACCCCGGCAGGGGGCTGTACGAGCAGTACTTC. Translated, it gives CASSVDPGRGLYEQYF.

This chain links TRBV12-3 or TRBV12-4 with TRBJ1-2, with D unclear. Trimming left V 8 bases short and J 5 bases short, with 15 bases between. The CDR3 is made up of 13 amino acids. Written as DNA, the CDR3 is TGTGCCAGCCTGAGTGAGGGAAGGTATGGCTACACCTTC. It yields the protein CASLSEGRYGYTF.

The V call is TRBV7-9, the J call TRBJ2-5; tentatively, D is TRBD1 or TRBD2 (6 bases each). The CDR3 spans 16 residues. Per germline, CDR1 SEHNR and CDR2 FQNEAQ (reference sequence). Trimming removed 3 bases from V and 2 bases from J, with 16 bases in between. DNA of the CDR3: TGTGCCAGCAGCTTCCTGTCGGGGGCAGGTCAAGAGACCCAGTACTTC. It translates to CASSFLSGAGQETQYF.

There are a few counts of this clonotype. The chain carries TRBV6-4 and TRBJ2-3; D is undetermined. Germline V gives CDR1 MRHNA, CDR2 SNTAGT. This CDR3 is 12 amino acids long. With 2 bases removed from V and 8 bases from J, the gap between germline ends came to 8 bases. In DNA form, the CDR3 reads TGTGCCAGCAGTGACGGGTTTCGTACGCAGTATTTT. Translated: CASSDGFRTQYF.